This T cell receptor (beta chain) derives from a study of control samples from healthy donors and cancer patients. Some clones are missing from TCRdb's copy, which holds only in-frame ones; the method was immunoSEQ multiplex PCR. The table includes 120,000 or so clones, about 90% detected once. V was shortened by 2 bases and J by 0 bases, with 11 bases between the two germline ends. This CDR3 region has 16 residues. This receptor was taken from a man aged 60-69 years in good health. The chain has TRBV6-7 and TRBJ1-3; D unresolved. TRBV6-7 is an open reading frame whose function is uncertain. Sequencing input: blood. CDR3 sequence reads: CASSYPESDSGNTIYF. In DNA form, the CDR3 reads TGTGCCAGCAGTTACCCCGAGTCGGACTCTGGAAACACCATATATTTT.